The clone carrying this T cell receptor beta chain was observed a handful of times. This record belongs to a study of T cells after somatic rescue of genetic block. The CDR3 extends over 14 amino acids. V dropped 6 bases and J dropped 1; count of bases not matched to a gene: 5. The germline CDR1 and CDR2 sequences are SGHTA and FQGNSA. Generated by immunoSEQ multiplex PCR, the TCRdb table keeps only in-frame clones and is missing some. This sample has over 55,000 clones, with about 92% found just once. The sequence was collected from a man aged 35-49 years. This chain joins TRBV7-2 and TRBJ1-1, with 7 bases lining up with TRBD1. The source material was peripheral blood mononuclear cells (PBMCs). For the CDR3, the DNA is TGTGCCAGCAGTTCGGACAGGAAGAACACTGAAGCTTTCTTT. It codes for CASSSDRKNTEAFF.